The 8 T cell receptor beta chains below were found in one sample sequenced in a study of blood T cell repertoires in COVID-19. TCRdb's table, derived via immunoSEQ multiplex PCR, lists solely in-frame clones and lacks some. The sample includes some 160,000 clones, 88% seen only once; the top ten take more than 2%. The source material was peripheral blood. The source is a man between 50 and 59 years old who had recovered from COVID-19.

The gene calls are TRBV5-4 and TRBJ1-1; perhaps TRBD1 as D (6 bases). CDR1 and CDR2 from the germline V gene are SGHNT and YYREEE (reference sequence). V gave up 4 bases and J gave up 4 bases, with 17 bases separating them. The CDR3 contains 15 residues. CDR3 DNA: TGTGCCAGCAGCCTTCCGGGAGGGGGGTTCACTGAAGCTTTCTTT. It yields the protein CASSLPGGGFTEAFF.

This clone has only a few counts. This chain connects TRBV10-2 to TRBJ1-3; TRBD1 aligns across 7 bases. Germline V CDR1 and CDR2: WSHSY, SAAADI. V shed 5 bases and J 3 bases; nucleotides not matched to a gene: 10. This CDR3 comprises 16 residues. CDR3 coding DNA: TGCGCCAGCAGTCTGACAGGGACCGCGAGTGGAAACACCATATATTTT. Protein sequence: CASSLTGTASGNTIYF.

The chain joins TRBV9 to TRBJ2-1; TRBD2 matches at 9 bases. Germline V CDR1 and CDR2: SGDLS, YYNGEE. Trimming cost V 4 bases and J 4 bases; bases outside gene matches: 6. This CDR3 has 15 residues. The DNA for the CDR3 is TGTGCCAGCAGCCTTAGCGGGGGCGGGTACAATGAGCAGTTCTTC. Its translation: CASSLSGGGYNEQFF.

The chain carries TRBV28 and TRBJ2-3; TRBD2 matches at 9 bases. There are 15 residues in the CDR3. V lost 4 bases, J lost 5 bases, and 7 bases stayed unmatched. Germline assignment: CDR1 MDHEN and CDR2 SYDVKM. The CDR3 loop reads CASSSTGLAVDTQYF. CDR3 DNA sequence: TGTGCCAGCAGTTCCACGGGACTAGCCGTAGATACGCAGTATTTT.

The chain couples TRBV28 to TRBJ2-5, with D possibly TRBD2 on 5 matching bases. In germline, CDR1 is MDHEN, CDR2 SYDVKM. There are 15 residues in the CDR3. V was cut by 6 bases and J by 0 bases, with 14 bases left in between. Written as DNA, the CDR3 is TGTGCCAGCAGCCTGAAACGAGGGTACCAAGAGACCCAGTACTTC. Translated, it gives CASSLKRGYQETQYF.

The chain joins TRBV19 to TRBJ2-7, with a weak D call TRBD1 (6 bases). Trimming took 5 bases from V and 5 from J, leaving 19 bases between them. The CDR3 is 15 amino acids. The germline V gene has CDR1 LNHDA and CDR2 SQIVND (reference sequence). Written as DNA, the CDR3 is TGTGCCAGTAGTCCAACTTCGGGCAGGGGAGACGAGCAGTACTTC. As protein: CASSPTSGRGDEQYF.

This clone has only a few counts. The chain uses TRBV6-5 and TRBJ2-1, with 11 bases lining up with TRBD2. The CDR3 extends over 15 amino acids. Germline trimming cut 5 bases from V and 2 bases from J; bases unmatched to any gene: 2. Germline CDR1 and CDR2: MNHEY and SVGAGI. The CDR3 DNA sequence: TGTGCCAGCAGTCTGACTAGCGGGACCTACAATGAGCAGTTCTTC. Its protein product is CASSLTSGTYNEQFF.

V and J are TRBV7-9 and TRBJ1-1; 8 bases align to TRBD1. The CDR3 consists of 14 residues. Unmatched junction bases numbered 6, after V lost 5 bases and J lost 4 bases. Per germline, CDR1 SEHNR and CDR2 FQNEAQ (reference sequence). CDR3: CASSPDRGPTEAFF. The CDR3 DNA follows: TGTGCCAGCAGCCCCGACAGGGGACCCACTGAAGCTTTCTTT.